Below are 20 T cell receptor beta chains sequenced from a single sample in a study of OX40 agonist ivuxolimab in advanced cancers. Using immunoSEQ multiplex PCR, the repertoire was profiled, and TCRdb retains in-frame clones only, with some absent. The sample records approximately 58,000 clones, less than 90% being singletons. The sequenced sample was CD4+ or CD8+ T cells sorted from blood, obtained in a trial of the OX40 agonist ivuxolimab. The source is an adult with an advanced solid tumor such as melanoma, head and neck, liver or kidney cancer.

The chain uses TRBV28 and TRBJ2-1; 10 bases are a match to TRBD2. Germline CDR1 and CDR2: MDHEN and SYDVKM. V trimming: 7 bases; J trimming: 0 bases; junction bases outside the gene matches: 9. The CDR3 length is 17 residues. The CDR3 here is CASTIPGLADSYNEQFF. CDR3 coding DNA: TGTGCCAGCACTATTCCCGGACTAGCGGACTCCTACAATGAGCAGTTCTTC.

V is TRBV11-1 and J is TRBJ2-5, with 12 bases identical to TRBD2. The length of the CDR3 is 17 residues. Looked up from germline, CDR1 is SGHAT and CDR2 is FQDESV (reference sequence). Trimming took 1 base from V and 5 from J; bases not matched to a gene: 8. CDR3 sequence reads: CASSLVASGRARETQYF. The CDR3 bases are TGTGCCAGCAGCTTAGTGGCTAGCGGGAGGGCCAGGGAGACCCAGTACTTC.

The chain combines TRBV7-6 with TRBJ1-2, with TRBD1 identical over 8 bases. The V segment lost 5 bases and the J segment 4 bases; nucleotides outside the gene matches: 9. The CDR3 covers 15 residues. Germline CDR1 and CDR2: SGHVS and FNYEAQ. The CDR3 region has the DNA TGTGCCAGCAGCCCATTCCCCGGACAGGGCTATGGCTACACCTTC. Protein product: CASSPFPGQGYGYTF.

The genes are TRBV7-3 and TRBJ2-1; 8 bases match TRBD2. CDR3 length: 16 residues. V trimming: 5 bases; J trimming: 1 base; junction bases outside the gene matches: 7. CDR1 is SGHTA, CDR2 FQGTGA, per germline. The CDR3 spells CASSLRGRQSYNEQFF. The CDR3 DNA sequence: TGTGCCAGCAGCCTCCGCGGGAGGCAATCCTACAATGAGCAGTTCTTC.

The chain combines TRBV25-1 with TRBJ2-3; D call uncertain. Germline loops: CDR1 MGHDK, CDR2 SYGVNS. V lost 9 bases, J lost 1 base, and 8 bases lay in between. The CDR3 contains 12 residues. The CDR3 nucleotides are TGTGCCAGACGAAGGGGCACAGATACGCAGTATTTT. Residues: CARRRGTDTQYF.

This clone was seen a single time. The chain carries TRBV4-3 and TRBJ2-5; 7 bases match TRBD1. This CDR3 is built from 16 residues. Germline values: CDR1 LGHNA, CDR2 YSLEER. V dropped 1 base and J dropped 0; count of bases not matched to a gene: 5. CDR3 coding DNA: TGCGCCAGCAGCCAAGGGCCCAGGGGGTACCAAGAGACCCAGTACTTC. As protein: CASSQGPRGYQETQYF.

The sample holds one count of this clone. The rearrangement uses TRBV5-1 and TRBJ2-7, with TRBD1 matching over 9 bases. Germline V gives CDR1 SGHRS, CDR2 YFSETQ. J gave up 4 bases and V 4 bases, and 9 bases lay outside the gene matches. The CDR3 consists of 15 residues. The CDR3 here is CASSGQDRGSYEQYF. The CDR3 DNA follows: TGCGCCAGCAGCGGACAGGACAGGGGCAGTTACGAGCAGTACTTC. Drawing the rest from reference TRBV5-1 and TRBJ2-7, the complete variable domain is KAGVTQTPRYLIKTRGQQVTLSCSPISGHRSVSWYQQTPGQGLQFLFEYFSETQRNKGNFPGRFSGRQFSNSRSEMNVSTLELGDSALYLCASSGQDRGSYEQYFGPGTRLTVT.

This rearrangement joins TRBV28 to TRBJ2-6; possibly TRBD2 for D (6 bases). CDR1 and CDR2 (germline): MDHEN, SYDVKM. The CDR3 extends over 17 amino acids. Trimming took 2 bases from V and 0 from J, leaving 11 bases between them. The CDR3 DNA sequence: TGTGCCAGCAGTTTACCAGGGCGGGACTCTGGGGCCAACGTCCTGACTTTC. Translated, it gives CASSLPGRDSGANVLTF.

V and J are TRBV5-1 and TRBJ1-1; TRBD1 is a possible D gene (6 bases). The germline V gene encodes CDR1 SGHRS and CDR2 YFSETQ. The CDR3 extends over 16 amino acids. Trimming took 8 bases from V and 0 from J, leaving 20 bases between them. CDR3 loop: CASRTRTDSMNTEAFF. CDR3 nucleotide sequence: TGCGCCAGTCGAACCCGGACAGACAGCATGAACACTGAAGCTTTCTTT.

The V call is TRBV11-3, the J call TRBJ1-1; TRBD1 matches at 7 bases. This CDR3 spans 15 amino acids. V lost 5 bases to trimming and J lost 2 bases; unmatched junction nucleotides: 8. Germline-derived CDR1 and CDR2 are SGHNT and YENEEA. The CDR3 spells CASSDGTAINTEAFF. The CDR3 DNA reads TGTGCCAGCAGCGACGGGACAGCGATAAACACTGAAGCTTTCTTT.

V and J are TRBV6-1 and TRBJ1-4; possibly TRBD1 for D (5 bases). CDR1 and CDR2 from the germline V gene are MNHNS and SASEGT. CDR3 length: 16 residues. V was shortened by 0 bases and J by 5 bases, with 13 bases between the two germline ends. The CDR3 region has the DNA TGTGCCAGCAGTGAAGCGCTGGTATCAGGGAATGAAAAACTGTTTTTT. Amino acids: CASSEALVSGNEKLFF.

The V and J genes are TRBV18 and TRBJ2-3; 9 nucleotides agree with TRBD2. Germline V CDR1 and CDR2: KGHSH, LQKENI. The CDR3 consists of 15 residues. V gave up 8 bases and J gave up 6 bases; unmatched junction bases: 12. The CDR3 loop reads CASTIAGADSDTQYF. The CDR3 DNA reads TGTGCCAGCACGATAGCGGGAGCGGACTCGGATACGCAGTATTTT.

This chain connects TRBV28 to TRBJ2-7; D is perhaps TRBD1 (5 bases). The germline V and J ends were trimmed by 3 bases and 4 bases, with 13 bases remaining between them. The CDR3 runs 14 residues. The germline gives CDR1 MDHEN, CDR2 SYDVKM. The CDR3 DNA reads TGTGCCAGCAGTTTTGTTCAGGGATTTTACGAGCAGTACTTC. It specifies CASSFVQGFYEQYF. The full variable domain, with the rest looked up from reference TRBV28 and TRBJ2-7, is DVKVTQSSRYLVKRTGEKVFLECVQDMDHENMFWYRQDPGLGLRLIYFSYDVKMKEKGDIPEGYSVSREKKERFSLILESASTNQTSMYLCASSFVQGFYEQYFGPGTRLTVT.

The chain is built from TRBV25-1 and TRBJ2-5, with D tentatively TRBD1 (6 bases). CDR1 MGHDK and CDR2 SYGVNS come from the germline V gene. Between the trimmed V and J ends, which lost 2 bases and 4 bases, there was a span of 14 bases. The CDR3 length is 15 residues. CDR3 DNA: TGTGCCAGCAGTGAAGGTGGTTTGGGGGCAGAGACCCAGTACTTC. Translated, it gives CASSEGGLGAETQYF.

J is TRBJ2-1 and V is TRBV10-3; 11 bases line up with TRBD2. V lost 2 bases, J lost 7 bases, and 13 bases stayed unmatched. This CDR3 comprises 18 residues. Germline V CDR1 and CDR2: ENHRY, SYGVKD. CDR3 sequence: CAISETGASGRLGNEQFF. The CDR3 coding sequence is TGTGCCATCAGTGAGACTGGGGCTAGCGGGAGGCTGGGTAATGAGCAGTTCTTC.

J is TRBJ2-5 and V is TRBV10-3; a possible D gene is TRBD1 (6 bases). The last part of the DNA fits TRBJ2-7 better; the J call may be wrong. CDR1 is ENHRY, CDR2 SYGVKD, per germline. CDR3 length: 12 amino acids. The CDR3: CAIKGHNYEQYF. The DNA for the CDR3 is TGTGCCATCAAGGGACACAACTACGAGCAGTACTTC.

The CDR3, as DNA: TGTGCCAGCAGCGTCGGACTTTCCACAGATACGCAGTATTTT. Residues: CASSVGLSTDTQYF. The genes are TRBV6-4 and TRBJ2-3, with D perhaps TRBD2 (5 bases). V was pared by 6 bases and J by 2 bases, with 12 bases between. Per germline, CDR1 MRHNA and CDR2 SNTAGT. The CDR3 extends over 14 amino acids.

In regard to this clone: One junction end disagrees with the germline gene, perhaps due to a read error. V is TRBV7-7 and J is TRBJ2-3; the D is unclear. CDR1 is SSHAT and CDR2 is FNYEAQ in the germline V gene (reference sequence). This CDR3 is built from 13 residues. The CDR3 region is CASSLAGIDTQYF. The CDR3 DNA follows: TGTGCTAGCAGCTTAGCTGGGATCGATACGCAGTATTTT.

V and J are TRBV5-1 and TRBJ2-3; 9 nucleotides line up with TRBD2. The CDR3 is 14 residues long. Germline V CDR1 and CDR2: SGHRS, YFSETQ. The V and J ends lost 4 bases and 4 bases, in that order; junction bases with no gene match: 4. This CDR3 reads CASSPGLAADTQYF. The CDR3 nucleotides are TGCGCCAGCAGCCCGGGACTAGCTGCAGATACGCAGTATTTT.

As to this clone: Other DNA sequences within the sample encode an identical CDR3. The genes are TRBV30 and TRBJ1-2; perhaps TRBD1 as D (5 bases). Between the trimmed V and J ends, which lost 4 bases and 8 bases, there was a span of 11 bases. Germline CDR1 reads GTSNPN; CDR2 reads SVGIG (reference sequence). The CDR3 has 11 residues. CDR3 DNA: TGTGCCTGGAATCAGGGTGGGGGCTACACCTTC. Protein sequence: CAWNQGGGYTF.